The TCR delta chain under discussion was sequenced for a study of gamma-delta chains in newborns, infants, children. Study-wide background: Microbial exposure reportedly drives polyclonal innate γδ T cell expansion after birth.

CDR1 GEAIGNYY and CDR2 EKD come from the germline V gene. The CDR3 has 14 residues. Between the trimmed V and J ends, which lost 0 bases and 0 bases, there was a span of 7 bases. TCRdb redid the clone calls on the reads with CATT. Among more than 7,500 delta-chain clones listed, approximately 24% were seen once. The source material was blood. The TCR originated in a child who was a newborn, infant or young child, either healthy, febrile or measles-vaccinated (not recorded which). The chain links TRDV2 to TRDJ1; D is possibly TRDD3 (6 bases). The CDR3 loop reads CACDTWGDTDKLIF. In nucleotides, the CDR3 is TGTGCCTGTGACACCTGGGGGGACACCGATAAACTCATCTTT.